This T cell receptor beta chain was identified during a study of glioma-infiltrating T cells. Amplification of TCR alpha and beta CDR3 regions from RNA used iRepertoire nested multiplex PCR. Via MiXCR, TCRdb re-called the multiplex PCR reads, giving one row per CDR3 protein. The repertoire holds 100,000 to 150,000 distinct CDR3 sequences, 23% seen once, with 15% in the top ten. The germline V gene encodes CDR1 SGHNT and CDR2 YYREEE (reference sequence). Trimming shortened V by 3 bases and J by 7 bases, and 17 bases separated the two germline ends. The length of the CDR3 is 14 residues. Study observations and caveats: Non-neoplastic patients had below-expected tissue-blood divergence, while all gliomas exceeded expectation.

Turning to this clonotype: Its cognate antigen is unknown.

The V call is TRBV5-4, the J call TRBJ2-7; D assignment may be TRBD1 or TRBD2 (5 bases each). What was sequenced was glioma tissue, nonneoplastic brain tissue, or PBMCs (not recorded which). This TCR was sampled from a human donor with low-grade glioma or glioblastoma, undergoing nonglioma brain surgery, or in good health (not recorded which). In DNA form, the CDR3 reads TGTGCCAGCAGCTCACCGGGGCCAATGGAGGAGCAGTACTTC. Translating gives CASSSPGPMEEQYF.